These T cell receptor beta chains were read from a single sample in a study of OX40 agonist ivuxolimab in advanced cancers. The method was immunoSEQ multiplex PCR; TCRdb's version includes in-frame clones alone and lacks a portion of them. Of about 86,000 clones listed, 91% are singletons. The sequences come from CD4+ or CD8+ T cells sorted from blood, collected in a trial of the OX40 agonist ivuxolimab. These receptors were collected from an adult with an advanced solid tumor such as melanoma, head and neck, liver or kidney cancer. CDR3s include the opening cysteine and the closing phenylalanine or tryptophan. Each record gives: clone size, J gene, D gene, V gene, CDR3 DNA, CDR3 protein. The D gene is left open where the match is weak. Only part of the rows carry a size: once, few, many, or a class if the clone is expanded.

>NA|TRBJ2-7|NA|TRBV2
TGTGCCAGCAGTGTTGACCTCCCCAGGACCTACGAGCAGTACTTC
CASSVDLPRTYEQYF
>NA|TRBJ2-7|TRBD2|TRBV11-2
TGTGCCAGCAGCTCCGGGGGGAATCCCTACGAGCAGTACTTC
CASSSGGNPYEQYF
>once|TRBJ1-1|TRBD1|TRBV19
TGTGCCAGTCGTGGCCTACAGGGGGCTAGGACTGAAGCTTTCTTT
CASRGLQGARTEAFF
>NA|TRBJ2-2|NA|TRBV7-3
TGTGCCAGCAGCTTAAAGCCCAGCCCAGCGGAGAATACACCGGGGGAGCTGTTTTTT
CASSLKPSPAENTPGELFF
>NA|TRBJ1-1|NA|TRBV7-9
TGTGCCAGCAGCCGGATGGACAGCGTGAACACTGAAGCTTTCTTT
CASSRMDSVNTEAFF
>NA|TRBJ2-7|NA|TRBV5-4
TGTGCCAGCAGCCGGGAGCGAGATACTTCCTACGAGCAGTACTTC
CASSRERDTSYEQYF
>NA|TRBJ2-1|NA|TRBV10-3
TGTGCCATCAACCAACGGGACTTCGGCGACAATGAGCAGTTCTTC
CAINQRDFGDNEQFF
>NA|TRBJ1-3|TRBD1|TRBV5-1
TGCGCCAGCAGCTTGAGTCAGGGGGCTCATGGAAACACCATATATTTT
CASSLSQGAHGNTIYF
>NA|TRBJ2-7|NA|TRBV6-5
TGTGCCAGCAGTTACTCGAGGACAAGACCCTACGAGCAGTACTTC
CASSYSRTRPYEQYF
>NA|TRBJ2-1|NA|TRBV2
TGTGCCAGCAGGCACTCTAGCGCACACAATGAGCAGTTCTTC
CASRHSSAHNEQFF
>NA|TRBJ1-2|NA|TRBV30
TGTGCCTGGACCCAAAGAGTAGGCGCCCGCGGCTACACCTTC
CAWTQRVGARGYTF
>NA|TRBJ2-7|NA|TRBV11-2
TGTGCCAGCAGCTCACTTCGGCTAGACTACGAGCAGTACTTC
CASSSLRLDYEQYF
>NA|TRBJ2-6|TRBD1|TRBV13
TGTGCCAGCAGCTTGCCGGGACAGGGGACTTTATTCTCTGGGGCCAACGTCCTGACTTTC
CASSLPGQGTLFSGANVLTF
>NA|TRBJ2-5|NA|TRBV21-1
TGTGCCAGCAGCAATCGTAATAGCCGATTGAGGGAGACCCAGTACTTC
CASSNRNSRLRETQYF
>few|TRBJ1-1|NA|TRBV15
TGTGCCACCAGCAGAGGTCAGGCCGAAGCTTTCTTT
CATSRGQAEAFF
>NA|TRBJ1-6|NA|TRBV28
TGTGCCAGCAGTCGGGAGGACACTTCACCCCTCCACTTT
CASSREDTSPLHF
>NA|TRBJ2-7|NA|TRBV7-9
TGTGCCAGCAGCCTCGGTCAGTTAACCTACGAGCAGTACTTC
CASSLGQLTYEQYF
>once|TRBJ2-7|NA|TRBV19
TGTGCCAGTAGTATGTTCGACAGGATCTCCTACGAGCAGTACTTC
CASSMFDRISYEQYF
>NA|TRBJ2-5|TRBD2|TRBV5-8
TGTGCCAGCAGCATGGGACTAGCGGGAGTGGGAGAAGAGACCCAGTACTTC
CASSMGLAGVGEETQYF
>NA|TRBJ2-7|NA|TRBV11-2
TGTGCCAGCAGCTTAATGGGGGGACGCGAATCCGAGCAGTACTTC
CASSLMGGRESEQYF
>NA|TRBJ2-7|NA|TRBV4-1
TGCGCCAGCAGCCAAAAGACTAGTCCCTCCTACGAGCAGTACTTC
CASSQKTSPSYEQYF
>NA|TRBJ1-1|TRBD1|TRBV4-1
TGCGCCAGCAGCCAAGCCTCCGACAGGGGGATCACTGAAGCTTTCTTT
CASSQASDRGITEAFF
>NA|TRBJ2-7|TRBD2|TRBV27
TGTGCCAGCAGTTCGCGACTAGCGGGAGCCTTTTCCTACGAGCAGTACTTC
CASSSRLAGAFSYEQYF
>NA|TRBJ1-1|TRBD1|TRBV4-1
TGCGCCAGCAACCCGGAGGGGGCGGCGGTCACTGAAGCTTTCTTT
CASNPEGAAVTEAFF
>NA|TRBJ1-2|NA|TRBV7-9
TGTGCCAGCAGCTTAGCGAGGGCAGGGAACTATGGCTACACCTTC
CASSLARAGNYGYTF
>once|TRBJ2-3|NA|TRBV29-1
TGCAGCGTTGAATTCCCTAGCCCGTACACAGATACGCAGTATTTT
CSVEFPSPYTDTQYF
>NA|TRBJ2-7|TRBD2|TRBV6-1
TGTGCCAGCAGTGATAGCGGGACAAGAGGACTTCAGGGCACCAACTACGAGCAGTACTTC
CASSDSGTRGLQGTNYEQYF
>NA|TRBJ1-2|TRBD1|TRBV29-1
TGCAGCGTTGGTGATACAGGGGGTCACTATGGCTACACCTTC
CSVGDTGGHYGYTF
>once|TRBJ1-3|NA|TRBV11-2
TGTGCCAGCAGCTTAGATAGGGTCGGATACTCTGGAAACACCATATATTTT
CASSLDRVGYSGNTIYF
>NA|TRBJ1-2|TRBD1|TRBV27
TGTGCCAGCAGTTTCCGGACAGGGGGCAATGGCTACACCTTC
CASSFRTGGNGYTF
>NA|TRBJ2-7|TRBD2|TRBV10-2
TGCGCCAGCAGTCGTGATAGCGGGGGCTACTACGAGCAGTACTTC
CASSRDSGGYYEQYF
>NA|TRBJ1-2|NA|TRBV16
TGTGCCAGCAGCCAATCAGGCTCCAACTATGGCTACACCTTC
CASSQSGSNYGYTF
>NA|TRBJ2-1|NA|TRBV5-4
TGTGCCAGCAGCTTGGGGACTCCAAGCTCCTACAATGAGCAGTTCTTC
CASSLGTPSSYNEQFF
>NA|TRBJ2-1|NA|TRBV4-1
TGCGCCAGCAGCCAAGATCTGAGCGGGTATTACAATGAGCAGTTCTTC
CASSQDLSGYYNEQFF
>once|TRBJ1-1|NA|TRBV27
TGTGCCAGCAGTAACGAACCGGCAAAGGCAGCTTTCTTT
CASSNEPAKAAFF
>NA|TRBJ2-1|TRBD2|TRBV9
TGTGCCAGCAGCCCCCGACTAGCGGGAGGGTACAATGAGCAGTTCTTC
CASSPRLAGGYNEQFF